Listed below are T cell receptor beta chains from one sample, sequenced in a study of blood T cell repertoires in COVID-19. Sequencing used immunoSEQ multiplex PCR; TCRdb keeps in-frame clones, though not all of them. In the table there are about 190,000 clones, about 86% of which are singletons. Sequences were obtained from peripheral blood. These TCRs come from a woman aged 65 to 85 with COVID-19, enrolled during active disease. Both conserved end residues are part of each CDR3. The D gene is left open where the match is weak. The size entry is marked missing in some rows and otherwise reads once, few, many or a size class.

j_call clone_size v_call d_call cdr3_aa cdr3_nt
TRBJ1-1 NA TRBV5-1 TRBD1 CARKGTGSSPEAFF TGCGCCAGGAAAGGGACAGGGAGTAGTCCTGAAGCTTTCTTT
TRBJ1-5 NA TRBV19 TRBD1 CASSGQGDSNQPQHF TGTGCCAGTAGTGGACAGGGGGATAGCAATCAGCCCCAGCATTTT
TRBJ1-1 NA TRBV5-8 TRBD1 CASSWEQGALTEAFF TGTGCCAGCAGCTGGGAACAGGGGGCGCTTACTGAAGCTTTCTTT
TRBJ1-5 NA TRBV6-1 NA CASSERQPQHF TGTGCCAGCAGTGAGCGGCAGCCCCAGCATTTT
TRBJ2-7 NA TRBV2 TRBD1 CASSGVGRGPYEQYF TGTGCCAGCAGTGGAGTTGGCAGGGGGCCGTACGAGCAGTACTTC
TRBJ1-5 NA TRBV4-1 TRBD1 CASSQASDRAPNQPQHF TGCGCCAGCAGCCAAGCTTCCGACAGGGCCCCAAATCAGCCCCAGCATTTT
TRBJ2-3 NA TRBV6-2/TRBV6-3 TRBD2 CASSPLLGGSDTQYF TGTGCCAGCAGTCCCCTCTTGGGAGGGTCAGATACGCAGTATTTT
TRBJ1-5 NA TRBV28 NA CASSFIGAGQPQHF TGTGCCAGCAGTTTTATTGGGGCTGGCCAGCCCCAGCATTTT
TRBJ2-1 NA TRBV19 TRBD2 CASSITSGSKFF TGTGCCAGTAGTATAACGAGCGGGAGCAAGTTCTTC
TRBJ2-1 NA TRBV29-1 TRBD2 CSVDSPGGPYNEQFF TGCAGCGTTGATTCCCCGGGAGGCCCATACAATGAGCAGTTCTTC
TRBJ2-1 NA TRBV5-1 NA CASSLGQVTNNEQFF TGCGCCAGCAGCTTGGGACAGGTCACGAACAATGAGCAGTTCTTC
TRBJ2-2 NA TRBV5-6 NA CASSLFGGTNTGELFF TGTGCCAGCAGCTTGTTCGGCGGGACGAACACCGGGGAGCTGTTTTTT
TRBJ2-5 few TRBV11-3 NA CASSLGGQGETQYF TGTGCCAGCAGCTTAGGCGGGCAGGGGGAGACCCAGTACTTC
TRBJ2-3 NA TRBV19 TRBD2 CASNFAGGADTQYF TGTGCCAGTAATTTCGCGGGAGGCGCGGATACGCAGTATTTT